This TCR beta chain was documented in a study of blood T cell repertoires in COVID-19. Germline values: CDR1 SEHNR, CDR2 FQNEAQ (reference sequence). Between the trimmed V and J ends, which lost 8 bases and 4 bases, there was a span of 14 bases. This CDR3 is 13 amino acids long. The count of this clone is one. Profiled with immunoSEQ multiplex PCR; TCRdb holds only in-frame clones, not every one. The data show around 260,000 clones, approximately 87% seen once. The sequence was collected from a woman in her forties who had recovered from COVID-19. Sequenced sample: peripheral blood. The chain carries TRBV7-9 and TRBJ1-1; D possibly corresponds to TRBD1 (5 bases). The chain's CDR3 is CASRLGGGTEAFF. The CDR3 coding sequence is TGTGCCAGCCGTCTCGGGGGAGGCACTGAAGCTTTCTTT.